The following is a TCR beta chain sequence with its context. This sample was included in a study of shared clonotypes between healthy human individuals. Those who donated, Caucasian adults without exception, all lived in Nashville, Tennessee. Splitting the CD4+ cells yielded a CD45RA+ naive subset and a CD45RA-negative memory subset. In the authors' methods: With immunoSEQ giving junction-only sequences and no quality scores, filtering differed. Using immunoSEQ multiplex PCR, the repertoire was profiled, and TCRdb retains in-frame clones only, with some absent. Clone size and V and J calls were adopted from that table, with D and trimming inferred from the DNA. The data show under 2.5 million clones, 85% to 95% seen once. Germline CDR1 reads SGHAT; CDR2 reads FQNNGV. CDR3 length: 16 residues. Trimming shortened V by 3 bases and J by 1 base, and 14 bases separated the two germline ends.

The sample taken for sequencing was naive CD4+ T cells from PBMCs. As for subset: CD45RA+ positively selected. The clonotype was recovered from a man younger than 30 in good health. Some clones in this sample may be carry-over from other donors' samples. The chain employs TRBV11-2 and TRBJ2-3; D unclear. This chain's CDR3 is CASSLFTNIGTDTQYF. CDR3 sequence (DNA): TGTGCCAGCAGCTTGTTCACGAACATTGGCACAGATACGCAGTATTTT.